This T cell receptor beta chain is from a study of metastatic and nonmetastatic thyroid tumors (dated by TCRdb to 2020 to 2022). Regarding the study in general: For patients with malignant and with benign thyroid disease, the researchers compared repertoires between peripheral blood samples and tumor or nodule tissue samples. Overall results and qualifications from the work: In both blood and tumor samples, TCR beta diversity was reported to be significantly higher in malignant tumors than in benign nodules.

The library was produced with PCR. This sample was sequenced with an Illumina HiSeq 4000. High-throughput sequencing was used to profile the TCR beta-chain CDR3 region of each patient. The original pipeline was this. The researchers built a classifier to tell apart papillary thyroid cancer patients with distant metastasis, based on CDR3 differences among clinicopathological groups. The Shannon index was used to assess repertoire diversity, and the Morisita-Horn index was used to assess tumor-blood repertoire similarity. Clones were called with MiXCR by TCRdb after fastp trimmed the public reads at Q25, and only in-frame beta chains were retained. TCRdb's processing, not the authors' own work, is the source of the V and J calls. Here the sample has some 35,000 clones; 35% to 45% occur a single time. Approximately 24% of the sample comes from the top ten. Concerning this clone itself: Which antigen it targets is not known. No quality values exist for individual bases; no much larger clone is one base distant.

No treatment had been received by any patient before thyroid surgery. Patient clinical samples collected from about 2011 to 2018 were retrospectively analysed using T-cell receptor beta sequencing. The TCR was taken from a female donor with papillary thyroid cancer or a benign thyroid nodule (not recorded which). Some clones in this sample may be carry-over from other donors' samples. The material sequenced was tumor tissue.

The CDR3 reads CASSLISADTEAFF. The nucleotide sequence is TGCGCCAGCAGCTTGATAAGTGCGGACACTGAAGCTTTCTTT. The chain is encoded by TRBV5-1 joined to TRBJ1-1, with the D gene too uncertain to name. Between the V and J ends, shortened by 1 base and 3 bases respectively, the junction contains 10 bases. Taken from the germline V gene, the CDR1 and CDR2 loops are SGHRS and YFSETQ. The CDR3 sequence holds 14 residues, the cysteine and phenylalanine included. Of the read, only the CDR3 DNA is kept; its 42 bases are in frame from base 1.